The 24 T cell receptor beta chains reported below all come from one sample, sequenced in a study of patients and donors after allogeneic stem cell transplantation. Via MiXCR, TCRdb re-called the RT-PCR reads, giving one row per CDR3 protein. The sample records around 150,000 distinct CDR3 sequences, about two fifths being singletons. The sequenced sample was blood, either unsorted or a sorted T cell fraction (not recorded which). These receptors originate from a human donor who was either an allogeneic HSCT recipient or a stem cell or donor lymphocyte infusion donor (not recorded which). It is not recorded whose cells these are; they may come from a transplant donor.

This clonotype was seen only a few times. The chain recombines TRBV28 with TRBJ2-2; TRBD1 or TRBD2 may be the D gene (5 bases each). This CDR3 contains 14 residues. Germline CDR1 is MDHEN and CDR2 is SYDVKM. Trimming stripped 7 bases from V and 4 bases from J, with 13 bases between. The CDR3 nucleotides read TGTGCCAGCACCCCCTGGGGGAGCACCGGGGAGCTGTTTTTT. Its protein product is CASTPWGSTGELFF.

The V call is TRBV12-3 or TRBV12-4, the J call TRBJ1-2; D perhaps matches TRBD1 (6 bases). Between the trimmed V and J ends, which lost 10 bases and 4 bases, there was a span of 25 bases. This CDR3 has 16 residues. The CDR3 loop is CATQFLRGLSGYGYTF. The CDR3 DNA follows: TGTGCCACCCAATTTCTTAGGGGGTTATCGGGCTATGGCTACACCTTC.

The table lists this clonotype with a few counts. The gene calls are TRBV29-1 and TRBJ1-1; maybe TRBD1 (6 bases). CDR1 is SQVTM and CDR2 is ANQGSEA in the germline V gene. This CDR3 region has 14 residues. The ends were cut back, 6 bases at V and 0 bases at J, with 14 bases in the middle. The CDR3 sequence: CSVSPQGMNTEAFF. Here the CDR3 DNA reads TGCAGCGTGTCCCCCCAGGGGATGAACACTGAAGCTTTCTTT.

This clonotype was observed a handful of times. The CDR3, as DNA: TGTGCCAGCAGCGTAGGTGGACTAGTGACAGATACGCAGTATTTT. Translating it yields CASSVGGLVTDTQYF. The V gene is TRBV9, the J gene TRBJ2-3; 7 bases align to TRBD2. Germline-derived CDR1 and CDR2 are SGDLS and YYNGEE. CDR3 length equals 15 residues. Trimming at V came to 0 bases and at J to 3 bases, leaving 4 bases not matched to a gene.

This clonotype has a count of ten or more. This sequence joins TRBV7-9 and TRBJ1-1, with 8 nucleotides matching TRBD1. Germline lookup yields CDR1 SEHNR and CDR2 FQNEAQ (reference sequence). This CDR3 comprises 13 residues. The trim removed 5 bases at V and 3 bases at J, leaving 2 bases unmatched. The CDR3 region has the DNA TGTGCCAGCAGCCCGACAGGGGACACTGAAGCTTTCTTT. Translated: CASSPTGDTEAFF. Full variable domain (outside the CDR3, taken from reference TRBV7-9 and TRBJ1-1): DTGVSQNPRHKITKRGQNVTFRCDPISEHNRLYWYRQTLGQGPEFLTYFQNEAQLEKSRLLSDRFSAERPKGSFSTLEIQRTEQGDSAMYLCASSPTGDTEAFFGQGTRLTVV.

The chain carries TRBV6-1 and TRBJ2-3; no definite D call. The germline V gene has CDR1 MNHNS and CDR2 SASEGT. CDR3 length equals 11 residues. The V and J ends lost 4 bases and 5 bases respectively, with 4 bases between them. CDR3 region: CASSVKDTQYF. The CDR3 nucleotides read TGTGCCAGCAGTGTGAAAGATACGCAGTATTTT.

This chain connects TRBV6-1 to TRBJ1-2; D gene ambiguous. The CDR3 totals 13 residues. Germline assignment: CDR1 MNHNS and CDR2 SASEGT. The V end lost 3 bases, the J end lost 1 base, and 6 bases lay between the germline ends. CDR3 protein: CASSEDGNYGYTF. The CDR3 DNA reads TGTGCCAGCAGTGAGGACGGTAACTATGGCTACACCTTC.

The chain joins TRBV12-3 or TRBV12-4 to TRBJ2-1, with 9 bases aligning to TRBD1. The CDR3 is 13 amino acids. V lost 3 bases and J lost 15; bases outside the gene matches: 9. In DNA, the CDR3 is TGTGCCAGCAGTTTTAACGGACAGGGGCCGGTGTTCTTC. Its translation: CASSFNGQGPVFF.

This clonotype was detected many times. The J gene is TRBJ1-1, the V gene TRBV12-3 or TRBV12-4; the D gene is possibly TRBD1 (5 bases). Between the trimmed V and J ends, which lost 0 bases and 0 bases, there was a span of 8 bases. The CDR3 is 15 amino acids. The CDR3, as DNA: TGTGCCAGCAGTTTAGCGCAGGGAATGAACACTGAAGCTTTCTTT. Translated: CASSLAQGMNTEAFF.

The J gene is TRBJ2-6, the V gene TRBV7-6; no clear D gene. The ends were cut back, 0 bases at V and 0 bases at J, with 12 bases in the middle. Germline V gene data show CDR1 as SGHVS and CDR2 as FNYEAQ. The length of the CDR3 is 18 residues. The CDR3 sequence: CASSLAQGRNSGANVLTF. The CDR3 DNA sequence: TGTGCCAGCAGCTTAGCGCAAGGACGGAACTCTGGGGCCAACGTCCTGACTTTC. Full variable domain (rest looked up from reference TRBV7-6 and TRBJ2-6): GAGVSQSPRYKVTKRGQDVALRCDPISGHVSLYWYRQALGQGPEFLTYFNYEAQQDKSGLPNDRFSAERPEGSISTLTIQRTEQRDSAMYRCASSLAQGRNSGANVLTFGAGSRLTVL.

This clonotype has just a few counts. The chain links TRBV24-1 to TRBJ1-2; D is undetermined. Germline CDR1 is KGHDR and CDR2 is SFDVKD. Trimming removed 2 bases at V and 5 bases at J, with 5 bases between. The CDR3 has 12 amino acids. The CDR3 nucleotides are TGTGCCACCAGTGATTGGAGGTATGGCTACACCTTC. This encodes CATSDWRYGYTF.

The genes are TRBV6-2 or TRBV6-3 and TRBJ1-2; no firm D call. The V and J ends lost 0 bases and 4 bases respectively, with 6 bases between them. The germline CDR1 and CDR2 sequences are MNHEY and SVGEGT. This CDR3 comprises 13 residues. CDR3 loop: CASSYSSSYGYTF. In DNA, the CDR3 is TGTGCCAGCAGTTACTCGTCCTCCTATGGCTACACCTTC.

This clonotype was found a few times. The chain uses TRBV6-5 and TRBJ2-3; D is ambiguous. The CDR3 covers 13 residues. The germline CDR1 and CDR2 sequences are MNHEY and SVGAGI. Trimming stripped 6 bases from V and 2 bases from J, with 9 bases between. The CDR3 region has the DNA TGTGCCAGCAGATCTCGACTCACAGATACGCAGTATTTT. Its protein product is CASRSRLTDTQYF.

Only a few counts were recorded for this clonotype. V gene TRBV12-3 or TRBV12-4 combines with J gene TRBJ2-4; TRBD2 matches 8 bases. V was clipped by 8 bases and J by 6 bases; unmatched bases: 6. The CDR3 has 13 residues. The CDR3 here is CASQRGRGNIQYF. The CDR3 bases are TGTGCCAGCCAGCGGGGGCGGGGAAACATTCAGTACTTC.

The chain links TRBV7-3 to TRBJ1-5, with D maybe TRBD1 (6 bases). This CDR3 has 15 amino acids. Germline values: CDR1 SGHTA, CDR2 FQGTGA. Trimming removed 2 bases at V and 6 bases at J, with 14 bases between. CDR3 sequence (DNA): TGTGCCAGCAGCTTAGACGGGGGCGTGGGTCAGCCCCAGCATTTT. It yields the protein CASSLDGGVGQPQHF. Full variable domain (rest looked up from reference TRBV7-3 and TRBJ1-5): GAGVSQTPSNKVTEKGKYVELRCDPISGHTALYWYRQSLGQGPEFLIYFQGTGAADDSGLPNDRFFAVRPEGSVSTLKIQRTERGDSAVYLCASSLDGGVGQPQHFGDGTRLSIL.

V is TRBV12-3 or TRBV12-4 and J is TRBJ2-3; 8 positions agree with TRBD1. This CDR3 is 15 amino acids long. Losses at the gene ends were 6 bases for V and 0 bases for J; bases not matched to a gene: 5. For the CDR3, the DNA is TGTGCCAGCAGCCCAGGGGGCCTGAGCACAGATACGCAGTATTTT. This sequence encodes CASSPGGLSTDTQYF.

The J gene is TRBJ1-5, the V gene TRBV4-3; D gene unclear. Trimming stripped 5 bases from V and 4 bases from J, with 9 bases between. This CDR3 is 13 amino acids long. CDR1 and CDR2 from the germline V gene are LGHNA and YSLEER. CDR3 sequence: CASSGQLNQPQHF. The CDR3 DNA sequence: TGCGCCAGCAGCGGTCAGCTGAATCAGCCCCAGCATTTT.

The CDR3: CSVEDRSTDTQYF. CDR3 coding DNA: TGCAGCGTTGAAGACCGTAGCACAGATACGCAGTATTTT. The V call is TRBV29-1, the J call TRBJ2-3, with D unclear. This CDR3 has 13 residues. From germline, CDR1 is SQVTM and CDR2 ANQGSEA. V shed 0 bases and J shed 0 bases, with 4 bases lying between them.

This clonotype was seen a handful of times. The rearrangement links TRBV12-3 or TRBV12-4 to TRBJ1-6, with D maybe TRBD1 (5 bases). The CDR3 is made up of 13 amino acids. The germline V and J ends were trimmed by 6 bases and 6 bases, with 9 bases remaining between them. This chain's CDR3 is CASRRGANSPLHF. CDR3 coding DNA: TGTGCCAGCAGGAGGGGAGCTAATTCACCCCTCCACTTT.

This clonotype was counted between two and nine times. The gene calls are TRBV12-3 or TRBV12-4 and TRBJ2-7; D uncertain. Trimming cost V 3 bases and J 5 bases, with 5 bases left between them. The CDR3 contains 11 residues. The CDR3 region is CASSFFHEQYF. In DNA, the CDR3 is TGTGCCAGCAGTTTTTTCCACGAGCAGTACTTC.

The chain links TRBV2 to TRBJ1-1, with D maybe TRBD1 (5 bases). The CDR3 spans 11 residues. Trimming stripped 10 bases from V and 8 bases from J, with 14 bases between. Per germline, CDR1 SNHLY and CDR2 FYNNEI. CDR3 bases: TGTGCCACCATGGGGGGGGTAGAAGCTTTCTTT. It encodes CATMGGVEAFF.

As regards this clonotype: The junction differs from germline at one of its ends, possibly a read error. V is TRBV7-7 and J is TRBJ2-7; 7 positions match TRBD1. The CDR3 extends over 15 amino acids. CDR1 SSHAT and CDR2 FNYEAQ come from the germline V gene (reference sequence). The CDR3 is CASSPTGAPSYEQYF. CDR3 DNA: TGTGCTAGCAGCCCCACAGGGGCCCCCTCCTACGAGCAGTACTTC.

This chain joins TRBV3-1 and TRBJ1-1; weak D call: TRBD1 (5 bases). Looked up from germline, CDR1 is LGHDT and CDR2 is YNNKEL (reference sequence). Trimming removed 2 bases from V and 7 bases from J, with 11 bases in between. The CDR3 consists of 13 residues. CDR3 in amino acids: CASSQLSDSEAFF. CDR3 in DNA: TGTGCCAGCAGCCAATTATCAGACAGTGAAGCTTTCTTT.

The chain links TRBV24-1 to TRBJ2-1, with TRBD1 matching over 12 bases. Germline CDR1 and CDR2: KGHDR and SFDVKD. CDR3 length equals 17 residues. The ends lost 3 bases at V and 4 bases at J; junction bases unmatched: 6. The CDR3 reads CATSDKGTGGLYNEQFF. CDR3 nucleotides: TGTGCCACCAGTGATAAAGGGACAGGGGGCTTATACAATGAGCAGTTCTTC.